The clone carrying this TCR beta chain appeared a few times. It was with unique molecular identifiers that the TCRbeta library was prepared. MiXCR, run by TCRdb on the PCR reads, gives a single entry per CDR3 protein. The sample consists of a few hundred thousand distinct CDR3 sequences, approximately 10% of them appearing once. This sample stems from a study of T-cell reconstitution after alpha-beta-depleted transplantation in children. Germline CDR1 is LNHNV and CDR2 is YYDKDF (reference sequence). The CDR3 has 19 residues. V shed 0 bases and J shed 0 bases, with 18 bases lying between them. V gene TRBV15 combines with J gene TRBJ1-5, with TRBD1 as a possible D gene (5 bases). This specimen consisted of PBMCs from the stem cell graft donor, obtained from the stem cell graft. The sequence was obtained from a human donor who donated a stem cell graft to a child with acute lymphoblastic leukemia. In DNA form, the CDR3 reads TGTGCCACCAGCAGAGAGCCCGAGGGAGGGGCTTATAGCAATCAGCCCCAGCATTTT. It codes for CATSREPEGGAYSNQPQHF.